This entry describes one T cell receptor (beta chain). Its antigen is undetermined. This sample is part of a study of T cell responses to AZD1222 COVID-19 vaccine. This table comes from immunoSEQ multiplex PCR, and its TCRdb copy is limited to in-frame clones, with some not included. The data contain approximately 300,000 clones, around 93% of them singletons. General study points: A reported finding is that nearly half of spike-specific TCRs target unmutated variant regions. Spike as a whole was targeted by vaccine-associated CD4 TCRs, dominant at 160-218 and 743-854. AZD1222 recipients seropositive at baseline numbered only 5 or 6.

The CDR3 sequence is 15 residues long. Germline CDR1 MNHEY, CDR2 SVGAGI. Trimming cost V 0 bases and J 2 bases, with 8 bases left between them. The sequence came from an adult who received the AZD1222 COVID-19 vaccine. This specimen consisted of peripheral blood, obtained 28 days after the second AZD1222 dose. The genes are TRBV6-5 and TRBJ1-5; no definite D call. The CDR3 DNA is TGTGCCAGCAGTTACTCAGGTATTGGCAATCAGCCCCAGCATTTT. This gives the protein CASSYSGIGNQPQHF.